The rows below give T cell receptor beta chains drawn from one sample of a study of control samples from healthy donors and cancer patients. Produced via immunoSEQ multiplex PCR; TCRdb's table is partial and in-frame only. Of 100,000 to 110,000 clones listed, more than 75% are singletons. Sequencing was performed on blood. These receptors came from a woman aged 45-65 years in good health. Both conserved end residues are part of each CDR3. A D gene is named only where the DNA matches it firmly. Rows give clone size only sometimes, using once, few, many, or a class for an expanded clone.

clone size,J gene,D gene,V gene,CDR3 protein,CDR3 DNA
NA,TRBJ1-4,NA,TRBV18,CASSPWQRGTTNEKLFF,TGTGCCAGCTCACCATGGCAGCGGGGTACAACTAATGAAAAACTGTTTTTT
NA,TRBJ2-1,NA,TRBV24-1,CATSEVGENYNEQFF,TGTGCCACCAGTGAAGTGGGAGAGAACTACAATGAGCAGTTCTTC
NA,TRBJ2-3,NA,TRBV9,CASSVDDTQYF,TGTGCCAGCAGCGTAGACGATACGCAGTATTTT
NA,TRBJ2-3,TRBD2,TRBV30,CAWTTSGGFTDTQYF,TGTGCCTGGACGACTAGCGGGGGATTCACAGATACGCAGTATTTT
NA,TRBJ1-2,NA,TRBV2,CALFSRDYGYGYTF,TGTGCCCTCTTCAGCCGGGACTACGGGTATGGCTACACCTTC
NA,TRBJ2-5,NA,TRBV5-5,CASSLDREETQYF,TGTGCCAGCAGCTTGGACAGGGAAGAGACCCAGTACTTC
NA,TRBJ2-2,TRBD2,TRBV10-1,CASSPGLAGAPGELFF,TGCGCCAGCAGTCCGGGACTAGCGGGGGCCCCCGGGGAGCTGTTTTTT
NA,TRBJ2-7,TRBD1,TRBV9,CASSEQGAYEQYF,TGTGCCAGCAGCGAACAGGGGGCCTACGAGCAGTACTTC
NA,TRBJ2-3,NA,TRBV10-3,CAISGGPADTQYF,TGTGCCATCAGTGGGGGGCCGGCAGATACGCAGTATTTT
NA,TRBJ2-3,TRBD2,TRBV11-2,CASSLRTSGGSTDTQYF,TGTGCCAGCAGCCTCCGGACTAGCGGGGGTAGCACAGATACGCAGTATTTT
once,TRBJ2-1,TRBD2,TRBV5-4,CASSGAGGQNEQFF,TGTGCCAGCAGCGGAGCGGGGGGGCAGAATGAGCAGTTCTTC
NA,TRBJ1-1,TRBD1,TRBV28,CASRNGGQGDLGAFF,TGTGCCAGCAGAAATGGTGGACAGGGGGACTTAGGGGCTTTCTTT
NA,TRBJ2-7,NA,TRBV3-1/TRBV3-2,CASSLGDYEQYF,TGTGCCAGCAGCCTGGGGGACTACGAGCAGTACTTC
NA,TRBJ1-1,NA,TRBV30,CAWRVTEAFF,TGTGCCTGGAGGGTCACTGAAGCTTTCTTT
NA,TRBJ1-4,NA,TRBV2,CASSEALRFEREKLFF,TGTGCCAGCAGTGAAGCGCTTCGATTTGAGCGCGAAAAACTGTTTTTT
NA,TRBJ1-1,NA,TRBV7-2,CASSRTQLGTEAFF,TGTGCCAGCAGCCGTACCCAATTGGGGACTGAAGCTTTCTTT
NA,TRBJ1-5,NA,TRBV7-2,CASSLAVNQPQHF,TGTGCCAGCAGCTTAGCGGTAAATCAGCCCCAGCATTTT
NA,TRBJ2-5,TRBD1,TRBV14,CASSPMTGLETQYF,TGTGCCAGCAGCCCCATGACAGGGCTGGAGACCCAGTACTTC
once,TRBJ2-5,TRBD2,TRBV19,CASRLAGVGETQYF,TGTGCCAGCAGACTAGCGGGAGTAGGGGAGACCCAGTACTTC
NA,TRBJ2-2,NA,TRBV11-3,CASSQGGGGYGELFF,TGTGCCAGCAGTCAGGGGGGCGGTGGTTACGGGGAGCTGTTTTTT
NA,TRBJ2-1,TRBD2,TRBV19,CASSIVAGGRNEQFF,TGTGCCAGTAGTATAGTAGCGGGGGGGCGGAATGAGCAGTTCTTC
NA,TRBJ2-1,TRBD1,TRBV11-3,CASSLRGQGHNEQFF,TGTGCCAGCAGCTTAAGGGGACAGGGACACAATGAGCAGTTCTTC
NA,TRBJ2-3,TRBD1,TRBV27,CASSPLEGWDRPQDTQYF,TGTGCCAGCAGTCCTCTCGAAGGGTGGGACAGGCCTCAAGATACGCAGTATTTT
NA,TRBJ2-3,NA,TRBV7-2,CASSPLGGPTDTQYF,TGTGCCAGCAGCCCCCTTGGGGGCCCGACAGATACGCAGTATTTT
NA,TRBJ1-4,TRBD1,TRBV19,CASSAGTGGREKLFF,TGTGCCAGTAGTGCCGGGACAGGGGGCCGAGAAAAACTGTTTTTT
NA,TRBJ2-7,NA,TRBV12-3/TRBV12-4,CASSDSTYEQYF,TGTGCCAGCAGTGATTCCACCTACGAGCAGTACTTC
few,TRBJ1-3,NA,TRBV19,CASSLRNSGNTIYF,TGTGCCAGTAGTTTACGGAACTCTGGAAACACCATATATTTT
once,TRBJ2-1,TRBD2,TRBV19,CASRPSGGMDEQFF,TGTGCCAGTCGTCCGAGCGGGGGAATGGATGAGCAGTTCTTC
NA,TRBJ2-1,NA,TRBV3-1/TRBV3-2,CASSQLTSEQFF,TGTGCCAGCAGCCAATTAACTAGCGAGCAGTTCTTC
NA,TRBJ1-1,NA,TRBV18,CASSTVDTEAFF,TGTGCCAGCTCAACAGTCGACACTGAAGCTTTCTTT
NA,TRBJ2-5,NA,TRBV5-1,CASSLSGDGKETQYF,TGCGCCAGCAGCCTCTCAGGAGACGGGAAAGAGACCCAGTACTTC
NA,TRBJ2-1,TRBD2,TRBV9,CASSVLAGVSSYNEQFF,TGTGCCAGCAGCGTTCTAGCGGGAGTAAGCTCCTACAATGAGCAGTTCTTC
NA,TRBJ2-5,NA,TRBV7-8,CASSLWAGETQYF,TGTGCCAGCAGCCTGTGGGCGGGAGAGACCCAGTACTTC
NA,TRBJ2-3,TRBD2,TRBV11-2,CASSLSGRESETDTQYF,TGTGCCAGCAGCTTATCGGGGCGGGAGAGTGAAACAGATACGCAGTATTTT
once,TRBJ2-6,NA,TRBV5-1,CASSLGVSGANVLTF,TGCGCCAGCAGCTTGGGGGTTTCGGGGGCCAACGTCCTGACTTTC
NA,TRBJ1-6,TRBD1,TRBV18,CASSSGTGWDNSPLHF,TGTGCCAGCTCGTCCGGGACAGGGTGGGATAATTCACCCCTCCACTTT